This TCR beta chain was captured by sequencing in a study of cytomegalovirus exposure and HLA in healthy donors. The CDR3 length is 13 residues. The V and J ends lost 5 bases and 6 bases, in that order; junction bases with no gene match: 1. The germline CDR1 and CDR2 sequences are MNHNS and SASEGT. The PCR had 60 Vbeta and 13 Jbeta primers. Authors' methods: Per a later analysis, the number of unique TCR beta chains was around 80 million, of which around 9.9 million were shared. Only in-frame clones appear in the TCRdb table, and some are missing; sequencing was by immunoSEQ multiplex PCR. Clone size and the V and J calls come from that table; the DNA yielded D and trimming. The data hold about 140,000 clones, with roughly four fifths observed a single time.

This chain connects TRBV6-1 to TRBJ1-4; 9 bases are a match to TRBD1. The sample consisted of PBMCs. This TCR was recovered from a human donor in good health. The CDR3 spells CASSRDRDEKLFF. Written as DNA, the CDR3 is TGTGCCAGCAGTAGGGACAGGGATGAAAAACTGTTTTTT.